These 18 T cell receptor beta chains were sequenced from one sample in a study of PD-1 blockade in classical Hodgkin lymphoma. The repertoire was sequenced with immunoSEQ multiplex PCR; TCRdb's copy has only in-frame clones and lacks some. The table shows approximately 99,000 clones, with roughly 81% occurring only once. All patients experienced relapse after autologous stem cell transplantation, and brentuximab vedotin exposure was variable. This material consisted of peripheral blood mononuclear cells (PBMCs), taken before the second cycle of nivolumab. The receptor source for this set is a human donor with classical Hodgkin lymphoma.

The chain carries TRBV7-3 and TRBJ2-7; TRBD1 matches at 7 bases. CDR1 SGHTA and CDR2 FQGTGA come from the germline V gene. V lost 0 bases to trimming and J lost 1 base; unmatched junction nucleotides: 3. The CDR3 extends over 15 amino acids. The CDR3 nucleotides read TGTGCCAGCAGCTTAACGGGACAGCAGTCCTACGAGCAGTACTTC. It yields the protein CASSLTGQQSYEQYF.

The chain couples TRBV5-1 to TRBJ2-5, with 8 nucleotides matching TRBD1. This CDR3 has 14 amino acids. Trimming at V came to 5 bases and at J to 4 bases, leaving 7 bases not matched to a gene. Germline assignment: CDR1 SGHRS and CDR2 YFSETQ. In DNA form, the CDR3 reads TGCGCCAGCAGGTCAGGACAGGGAGGAGAGACCCAGTACTTC. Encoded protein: CASRSGQGGETQYF.

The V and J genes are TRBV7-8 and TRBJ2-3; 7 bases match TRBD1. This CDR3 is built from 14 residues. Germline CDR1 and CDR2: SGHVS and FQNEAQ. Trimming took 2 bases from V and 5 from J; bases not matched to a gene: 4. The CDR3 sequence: CASSLNRGLDTQYF. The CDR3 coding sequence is TGTGCCAGCAGCTTAAACAGGGGTCTAGATACGCAGTATTTT.

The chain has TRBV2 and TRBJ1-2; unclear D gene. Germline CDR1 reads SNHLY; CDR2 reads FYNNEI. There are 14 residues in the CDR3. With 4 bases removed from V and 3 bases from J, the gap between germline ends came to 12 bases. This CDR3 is CASSGEGYYYGYTF. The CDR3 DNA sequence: TGTGCCAGCAGTGGGGAGGGTTATTACTATGGCTACACCTTC.

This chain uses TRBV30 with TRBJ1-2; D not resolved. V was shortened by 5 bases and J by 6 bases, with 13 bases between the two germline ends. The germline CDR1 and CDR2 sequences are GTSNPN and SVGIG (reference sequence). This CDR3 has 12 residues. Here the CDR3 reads CAWGWQAHGYTF. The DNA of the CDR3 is TGTGCCTGGGGGTGGCAGGCTCATGGCTACACCTTC.

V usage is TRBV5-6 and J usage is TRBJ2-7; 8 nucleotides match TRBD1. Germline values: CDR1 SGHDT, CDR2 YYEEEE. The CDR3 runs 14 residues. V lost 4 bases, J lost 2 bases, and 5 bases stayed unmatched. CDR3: CASSTPDRAYEQYF. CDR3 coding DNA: TGTGCCAGCAGCACACCGGACAGGGCCTACGAGCAGTACTTC.

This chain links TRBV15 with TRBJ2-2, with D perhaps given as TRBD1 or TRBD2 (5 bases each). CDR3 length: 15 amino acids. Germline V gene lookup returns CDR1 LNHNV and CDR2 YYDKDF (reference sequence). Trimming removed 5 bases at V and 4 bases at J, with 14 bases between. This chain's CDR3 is CATSAVRAGTGELFF. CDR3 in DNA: TGTGCCACCAGCGCCGTCAGGGCGGGCACCGGGGAGCTGTTTTTT.

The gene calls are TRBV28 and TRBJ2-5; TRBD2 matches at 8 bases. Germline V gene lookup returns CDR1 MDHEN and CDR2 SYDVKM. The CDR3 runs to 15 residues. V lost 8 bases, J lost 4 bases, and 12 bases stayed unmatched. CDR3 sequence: CASGLWKSGGETQYF. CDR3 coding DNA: TGTGCCAGCGGACTATGGAAGAGCGGGGGAGAGACCCAGTACTTC. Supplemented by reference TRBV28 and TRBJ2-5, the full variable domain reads DVKVTQSSRYLVKRTGEKVFLECVQDMDHENMFWYRQDPGLGLRLIYFSYDVKMKEKGDIPEGYSVSREKKERFSLILESASTNQTSMYLCASGLWKSGGETQYFGPGTRLLVL.

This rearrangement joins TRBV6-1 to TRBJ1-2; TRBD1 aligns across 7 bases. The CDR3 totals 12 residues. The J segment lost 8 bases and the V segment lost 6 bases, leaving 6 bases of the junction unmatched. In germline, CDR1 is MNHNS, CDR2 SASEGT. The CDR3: CASRGTESGYTF. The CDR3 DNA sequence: TGTGCCAGCAGAGGGACAGAAAGCGGCTACACCTTC.

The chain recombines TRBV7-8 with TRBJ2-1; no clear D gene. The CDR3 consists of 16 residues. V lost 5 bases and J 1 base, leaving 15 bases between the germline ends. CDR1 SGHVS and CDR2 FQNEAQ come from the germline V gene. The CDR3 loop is CASSRGSVGSYNEQFF. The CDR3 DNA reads TGTGCCAGCAGCCGAGGATCGGTCGGGTCCTACAATGAGCAGTTCTTC.

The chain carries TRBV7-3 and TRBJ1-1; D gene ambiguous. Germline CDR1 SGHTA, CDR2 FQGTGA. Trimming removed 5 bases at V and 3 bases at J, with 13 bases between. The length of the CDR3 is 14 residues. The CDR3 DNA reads TGTGCCAGCAGCCTCTCGGCAGAGGACACTGAAGCTTTCTTT. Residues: CASSLSAEDTEAFF.

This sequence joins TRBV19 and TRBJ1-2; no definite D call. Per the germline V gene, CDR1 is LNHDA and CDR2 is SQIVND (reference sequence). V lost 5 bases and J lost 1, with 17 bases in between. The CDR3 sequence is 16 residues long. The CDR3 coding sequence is TGTGCCAGTAGTCCCGGTCTGCAGGCCCTTAACTATGGCTACACCTTC. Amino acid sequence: CASSPGLQALNYGYTF.

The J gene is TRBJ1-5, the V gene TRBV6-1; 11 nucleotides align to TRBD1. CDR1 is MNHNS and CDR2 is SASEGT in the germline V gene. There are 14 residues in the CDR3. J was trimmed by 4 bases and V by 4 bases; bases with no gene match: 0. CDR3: CASSGDRGNQPQHF. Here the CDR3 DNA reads TGTGCCAGCAGTGGGGACAGGGGGAATCAGCCCCAGCATTTT.

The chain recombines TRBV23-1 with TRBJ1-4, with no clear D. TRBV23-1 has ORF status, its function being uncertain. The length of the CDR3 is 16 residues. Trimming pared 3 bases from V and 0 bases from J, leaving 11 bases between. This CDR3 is CASSQATAATNEKLFF. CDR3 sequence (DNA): TGCGCCAGCAGTCAGGCTACTGCTGCAACTAATGAAAAACTGTTTTTT.

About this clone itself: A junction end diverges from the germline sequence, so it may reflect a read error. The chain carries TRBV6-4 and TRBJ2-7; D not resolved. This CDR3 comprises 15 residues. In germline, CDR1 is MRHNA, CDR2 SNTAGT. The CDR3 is CASSYGLQVSSDQNF. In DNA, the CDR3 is TGTGCCAGCAGTTACGGGTTGCAGGTCTCATCCGATCAAAACTTC.

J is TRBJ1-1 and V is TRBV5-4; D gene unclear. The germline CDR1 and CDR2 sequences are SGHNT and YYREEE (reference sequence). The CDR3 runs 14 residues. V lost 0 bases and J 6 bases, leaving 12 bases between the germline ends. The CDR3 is CASSLGPGGSEAFF. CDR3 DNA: TGTGCCAGCAGCTTGGGACCGGGAGGCTCTGAAGCTTTCTTT.

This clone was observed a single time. Here the CDR3 reads CASSLGLAGHQETQYF. In DNA, the CDR3 is TGTGCCAGCAGCTTGGGACTAGCGGGACACCAAGAGACCCAGTACTTC. The rearrangement links TRBV5-5 to TRBJ2-5; 11 bases are a match to TRBD2. The J segment lost 0 bases and the V segment lost 0 bases, leaving 1 base of the junction unmatched. From germline, CDR1 is SGHKS and CDR2 YYEKEE (reference sequence). The CDR3 spans 16 residues.

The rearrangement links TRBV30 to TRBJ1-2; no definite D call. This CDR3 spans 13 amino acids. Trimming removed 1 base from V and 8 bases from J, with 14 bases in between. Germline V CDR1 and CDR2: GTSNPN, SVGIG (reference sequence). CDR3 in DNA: TGTGCCTGGAGTGCGGGCCTGAGGCGAGGCTACACCTTC. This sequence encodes CAWSAGLRRGYTF.